The source of this TCR beta chain is a study of T cell responses to AZD1222 COVID-19 vaccine. Study conclusions and caveats: Nearly half of unique spike-specific TCRs reportedly avoided B.1.351 and B.1.1.7 mutated regions. Donor demographics were predominantly white British with a female majority; clonal diversity may be underestimated. Spike regions recognized by vaccine-associated CD4 TCRs spanned the protein, led by 160-218 and 743-854.

Of note for this clone: Its antigen is not known.

V lost 3 bases and J lost 1, with 14 bases in between. This CDR3 comprises 16 residues. Germline CDR1 SGHVS, CDR2 FQNEAQ. Sequencing was performed with immunoSEQ multiplex PCR; in TCRdb, only in-frame clones are kept and a portion is missing. The sample contains tens of thousands of clones, approximately 90% of which appear only once. The receptor comes from an adult who received the AZD1222 COVID-19 vaccine. The rearrangement joins TRBV7-8 to TRBJ2-3; D is unclear. The sequenced sample was peripheral blood, obtained 28 days after the second AZD1222 dose. The DNA of the CDR3 is TGTGCCAGCAGCTTTATCGGACCGGTGGGCACAGATACGCAGTATTTT. Protein product: CASSFIGPVGTDTQYF.